These 21 T cell receptor beta chains were all obtained from the same sample, sequenced in a study of blood T cell repertoires in COVID-19. TCRdb's copy holds only in-frame clones and misses some; the assay was immunoSEQ multiplex PCR. Here the sample spans 490,000 or so clones, approximately 90% being singletons. The specimen sequenced was PBMCs or T cells enriched from blood (not recorded which). All receptors come from a woman aged 40-49 years who had recovered from COVID-19.

This clone has a single count. The chain has TRBV11-3 and TRBJ1-1; a possible D gene is TRBD1 (5 bases). CDR3 length: 18 amino acids. Looked up from germline, CDR1 is SGHNT and CDR2 is YENEEA. Deletions cut 4 bases from V and 5 bases from J, with 26 bases between. The CDR3 loop is CASSSPVRGSLGGTEAFF. The CDR3 coding sequence is TGTGCCAGCAGCTCCCCCGTGCGGGGGTCCCTCGGGGGGACTGAAGCTTTCTTT.

This chain uses TRBV19 with TRBJ1-4, with 9 positions matching TRBD1. Germline CDR1 is LNHDA and CDR2 is SQIVND (reference sequence). The CDR3 spans 17 residues. The ends lost 4 bases at V and 4 bases at J; junction bases unmatched: 10. The CDR3 DNA reads as TGTGCCAGTAGTACCGGACAGGGGATCTGGAATAATGAAAAACTGTTTTTT. Its protein product is CASSTGQGIWNNEKLFF.

The chain recombines TRBV13 with TRBJ1-2; D perhaps matches TRBD1 (5 bases). Trimming took off 3 bases at V and 3 bases at J, with 20 bases between the two ends. From germline, CDR1 is PRHDT and CDR2 FYEKMQ (reference sequence). The CDR3 consists of 17 residues. CDR3 in amino acids: CASSLGGGALAYYGYTF. CDR3 nucleotide sequence: TGTGCCAGCAGCTTGGGGGGAGGGGCCCTCGCGTACTATGGCTACACCTTC.

V gene TRBV5-1 combines with J gene TRBJ2-7; 9 nucleotides align to TRBD1. The V gene end was trimmed by 2 bases and the J gene end by 3 bases; junction bases not matched to a gene: 3. This CDR3 spans 14 amino acids. CDR1 is SGHRS and CDR2 is YFSETQ in the germline V gene. The CDR3 DNA reads as TGCGCCAGCAGCTTCGGGACAGGGTACTACGAGCAGTACTTC. Its translation: CASSFGTGYYEQYF.

The chain is built from TRBV9 and TRBJ2-7; 8 nucleotides agree with TRBD1. The CDR3 covers 17 residues. Germline V gives CDR1 SGDLS, CDR2 YYNGEE. The V gene end was trimmed by 4 bases and the J gene end by 2 bases; junction bases not matched to a gene: 14. The CDR3 sequence is CASSPREGTGLPYEQYF. The CDR3 DNA sequence: TGTGCCAGCAGCCCAAGAGAGGGGACAGGTCTTCCCTACGAGCAGTACTTC.

V usage is TRBV3-1 (or the pseudogene TRBV3-2) and J usage is TRBJ1-2; tentatively, D is TRBD1 (6 bases). Germline CDR1 and CDR2: LGHDT and YNNKEL (reference sequence). V was clipped by 0 bases and J by 0 bases, with 14 bases between them. The CDR3 spans 17 residues. DNA of the CDR3: TGTGCCAGCAGCCAAGACCCCTCGGACAGCACTAACTATGGCTACACCTTC. This sequence encodes CASSQDPSDSTNYGYTF.

The J gene is TRBJ2-2, the V gene TRBV3-1 (or the pseudogene TRBV3-2), with 12 bases fitting TRBD2. This CDR3 contains 18 residues. CDR1 and CDR2 from the germline V gene are LGHDT and YNNKEL (reference sequence). V shed 0 bases, J shed 5 bases, and the junction held 7 bases outside the gene matches. The CDR3 bases are TGTGCCAGCAGCCAAGAGTGGCTAGCGGGAGGGCTTACCGGGGAGCTGTTTTTT. It codes for CASSQEWLAGGLTGELFF.

This chain connects TRBV7-9 to TRBJ1-4; the match to TRBD1 covers 12 bases. This CDR3 has 18 amino acids. Trimming took 3 bases from V and 8 from J; bases not matched to a gene: 13. Germline loops: CDR1 SEHNR, CDR2 FQNEAQ (reference sequence). In DNA form, the CDR3 reads TGTGCCAGCAGCTTTCTCCCGGGACAGGGGGCGCGAAGGGAAAAACTGTTTTTT. It translates to CASSFLPGQGARREKLFF.

This chain joins TRBV19 and TRBJ2-2; TRBD1 is a possible D gene (6 bases). The germline V gene has CDR1 LNHDA and CDR2 SQIVND (reference sequence). V was clipped by 7 bases and J by 6 bases, with 6 bases between them. The CDR3 loop spans 11 amino acids. CDR3: CASKGAGELFF. The CDR3 DNA reads TGTGCCAGTAAGGGGGCCGGGGAGCTGTTTTTT.

The V and J genes are TRBV12-2 and TRBJ2-2; the table assigns TRBD2, which was not confirmed against the DNA. TRBV12-2 corresponds to a pseudogene. The CDR3 is 17 residues long. The CDR3 DNA reads as TGTGCAAGTCGCTTAGGTGGACTGACTACCGCCCCCGGGGAGCTGTTTTTT. Translating gives CASRLGGLTTAPGELFF.

The chain combines TRBV19 with TRBJ1-2, with D unresolved. CDR3 length equals 14 residues. Trimming removed 2 bases from V and 5 bases from J, with 12 bases in between. The germline CDR1 and CDR2 sequences are LNHDA and SQIVND (reference sequence). The CDR3 sequence: CASSIRGLNYGYTF. The CDR3 DNA sequence: TGTGCCAGTAGTATACGAGGGCTGAATTATGGCTACACCTTC.

V usage is TRBV15 and J usage is TRBJ2-2, with TRBD2 matching 11 bases. This CDR3 is 16 amino acids long. The ends lost 3 bases at V and 2 bases at J; junction bases unmatched: 2. CDR1 and CDR2 (germline): LNHNV, YYDKDF (reference sequence). CDR3 bases: TGTGCCACCAGCAGGAGACTAGCGGGAAACACCGGGGAGCTGTTTTTT. It is translated as CATSRRLAGNTGELFF.

The chain couples TRBV5-1 to TRBJ2-5, with 9 bases fitting TRBD2. V shed 4 bases, J shed 5 bases, and the junction held 9 bases outside the gene matches. The CDR3 is made up of 15 amino acids. Germline V gene lookup returns CDR1 SGHRS and CDR2 YFSETQ. The CDR3 region is CASSPIAGVGETQYF. The CDR3 DNA reads as TGCGCCAGCAGCCCCATAGCGGGAGTTGGGGAGACCCAGTACTTC. Filled out from reference TRBV5-1 and TRBJ2-5, the complete variable domain reads KAGVTQTPRYLIKTRGQQVTLSCSPISGHRSVSWYQQTPGQGLQFLFEYFSETQRNKGNFPGRFSGRQFSNSRSEMNVSTLELGDSALYLCASSPIAGVGETQYFGPGTRLLVL.

In nucleotides, the CDR3 is TGTGCCACCAGGGACAGATACACCGGGGAGCTGTTTTTT. It specifies CATRDRYTGELFF. This chain links TRBV15 with TRBJ2-2; possible D gene TRBD1, 6 bases. This CDR3 spans 13 amino acids. V lost 6 bases, J lost 3 bases, and 8 bases lay in between. Germline values: CDR1 LNHNV, CDR2 YYDKDF (reference sequence). Together with reference TRBV15 and TRBJ2-2, the CDR3 gives the full variable domain: DAMVIQNPRYQVTQFGKPVTLSCSQTLNHNVMYWYQQKSSQAPKLLFHYYDKDFNNEADTPDNFQSRRPNTSFCFLDIRSPGLGDTAMYLCATRDRYTGELFFGEGSRLTVL.

V is TRBV9 and J is TRBJ2-1; 12 bases match TRBD2. This CDR3 contains 16 residues. The germline CDR1 and CDR2 sequences are SGDLS and YYNGEE. With 4 bases clipped from V and 5 bases from J, the junction kept 7 bases outside the gene matches. The CDR3 DNA follows: TGTGCCAGCAGCCCACGACTAGCGGGAGCACACAATGAGCAGTTCTTC. It specifies CASSPRLAGAHNEQFF.

The chain couples TRBV27 to TRBJ1-5; 12 bases match TRBD1. V lost 4 bases, J lost 2 bases, and 3 bases stayed unmatched. The CDR3 contains 16 residues. Germline values: CDR1 MNHEY, CDR2 SMNVEV (reference sequence). The CDR3 DNA reads TGTGCCAGCAGTTCCTGGGACAGGGGGCGCAATCAGCCCCAGCATTTT. It yields the protein CASSSWDRGRNQPQHF.

This clone was recorded only once. V usage is TRBV19 and J usage is TRBJ2-2; 9 nucleotides align to TRBD2. This CDR3 spans 15 amino acids. Trimming took 6 bases from V and 4 from J; bases not matched to a gene: 6. The germline V gene encodes CDR1 LNHDA and CDR2 SQIVND (reference sequence). CDR3 amino acids: CASRREGRGTGELFF. The DNA for the CDR3 is TGTGCCAGTAGGCGGGAGGGCCGTGGCACCGGGGAGCTGTTTTTT.

The rearrangement uses TRBV10-3 and TRBJ2-7, with 10 bases lining up with TRBD2. The CDR3 is 15 amino acids. V shed 6 bases, J shed 4 bases, and the junction held 9 bases outside the gene matches. The germline gives CDR1 ENHRY, CDR2 SYGVKD. The CDR3 region has the DNA TGTGCCATCAGCCCTTCTACTAGCGGGAAATACGAGCAGTACTTC. Its translation is CAISPSTSGKYEQYF.

The rearrangement joins TRBV4-1 to TRBJ1-5; no definite D call. The CDR3 extends over 14 amino acids. V gave up 8 bases and J gave up 0 bases, with 11 bases separating them. The V gene's germline CDR1 is MGHRA and CDR2 YSYEKL. CDR3 DNA sequence: TGCGCCAGCGGGAGCGTGTATAGCAATCAGCCCCAGCATTTT. Translating it yields CASGSVYSNQPQHF.

The chain couples TRBV6-1 to TRBJ1-1; the D is unclear. The V and J ends lost 2 bases and 4 bases respectively, with 11 bases between them. CDR1 and CDR2 from the germline V gene are MNHNS and SASEGT. This CDR3 contains 14 residues. CDR3 bases: TGTGCCAGCAGTGAATATCGGGGAGTCACTGAAGCTTTCTTT. Translated: CASSEYRGVTEAFF.

This chain links TRBV7-6 with TRBJ2-5, with 8 bases aligning to TRBD1. V was pared by 6 bases and J by 3 bases, with 9 bases of the junction left unmatched. The CDR3 sequence is 15 residues long. Looked up from germline, CDR1 is SGHVS and CDR2 is FNYEAQ. CDR3 coding DNA: TGTGCCAGCAGACCTTCTGGACAGGGCGAAGAGACCCAGTACTTC. Its translation is CASRPSGQGEETQYF.